This T cell receptor beta chain was sequenced in a study of blood T cell repertoires in COVID-19. In the study overall: Spain, Italy and the United States supplied samples that represented acute and convalescent COVID-19. The analysed material was cDNA or gDNA that came from T cells, B-cell-depleted T cells, or PBMCs.

This CDR3 is built from 14 residues. Germline trimming cut 4 bases from V and 3 bases from J; bases unmatched to any gene: 4. Germline loops: CDR1 LNHDA, CDR2 SQIVND (reference sequence). In the original analysis: Reference gene primer amplification in the assay estimated nucleated cell counts. Sequenced by immunoSEQ multiplex PCR; TCRdb stores in-frame clones only, minus some. The V and J calls and clone size come from that table; D and trimming were worked out from the DNA. The table lists around 100,000 clones, about 85% of them singletons. This clonotype was obtained from a man in his forties or fifties with active or convalescent COVID-19. The sample consisted of peripheral blood. This rearrangement joins TRBV19 to TRBJ1-1, with TRBD1 matching 8 bases. The chain's CDR3 is CASSSRGLDTEAFF. The CDR3 DNA is TGTGCCAGTAGTAGCAGGGGGCTGGACACTGAAGCTTTCTTT.